The rows below give T cell receptor beta chains drawn from one sample of a study of blood T cell repertoires in COVID-19. Produced via immunoSEQ multiplex PCR; TCRdb's table is partial and in-frame only. Of under 150,000 clones detected, around 83% appear once; the ten largest clones hold roughly 10%. The material sequenced was peripheral blood. These receptors all come from a man in his forties or fifties with active or convalescent COVID-19. The CDR3 runs from the conserved cysteine through the conserved F or W. The order of the fields is clone size, D gene, V gene, J gene, CDR3 DNA, CDR3 protein. The D gene is left open where the match is weak. Size tells how often a clone was seen (once, few, many) or the class of an expanded clone, and some rows leave it out.

once,-,TRBV23-1,TRBJ1-3,TGCGCCAGTCACCCACCTTGGGGGGTTCCTGGAAACACCATATATTTT,CASHPPWGVPGNTIYF
-,TRBD2,TRBV2,TRBJ2-2,TGTGCCAGCTCTAGCGGGGGCCGTCCCGGGGAGCTGTTTTTT,CASSSGGRPGELFF
few,TRBD1,TRBV6-6,TRBJ1-2,TGTGCCAGCCGAGACCGACAGGGGGAGTTTACTGGCTACACCTTC,CASRDRQGEFTGYTF
-,TRBD2,TRBV3-1/TRBV3-2,TRBJ2-3,TGTGCCAGCAGCCAAATCACTAGCGGGGGGAACACAGATACGCAGTATTTT,CASSQITSGGNTDTQYF
-,TRBD1,TRBV6-5,TRBJ1-3,TGTGCCACAGCACCGGGACAGCCCTCTGGAAACACCATATATTTT,CATAPGQPSGNTIYF
-,-,TRBV5-1,TRBJ2-3,TGCGCCAGCAGCGCGCCGACAGAGCCGCAGTATTTT,CASSAPTEPQYF
-,-,TRBV10-1,TRBJ1-6,TGCGCCAGCAGTGAGGTCCCGGGGATGAAGCCCCTCCACTTT,CASSEVPGMKPLHF
many,-,TRBV15,TRBJ2-2,TGTGCCACCAGGCGAGGGAACACCGGGGAGCTGTTTTTT,CATRRGNTGELFF
-,TRBD1,TRBV9,TRBJ2-1,TGTGCCAGCAGCGCAAGACAGGGGGACTACAATGAGCAGTTCTTC,CASSARQGDYNEQFF
-,TRBD1,TRBV6-5,TRBJ1-4,TGTGCCAGCGCAGGGGGAAAGGCTAATGAAAAACTGTTTTTT,CASAGGKANEKLFF
-,TRBD1,TRBV5-4,TRBJ1-2,TGTGCCAGCAGCTTGACCTCCGGGACAGACTACACCTTC,CASSLTSGTDYTF
-,-,TRBV24-1,TRBJ1-1,TGTGCCACCAGTGATTCAGTAGCGAACACTGAAGCTTTCTTT,CATSDSVANTEAFF
-,-,TRBV12-5,TRBJ1-4,TGTGCTAGTGCCGGGTTTTCTACTAATGAAAAACTGTTTTTT,CASAGFSTNEKLFF
-,-,TRBV7-2,TRBJ1-4,TGTGCCAGCAGCTTATCCAGGGCCGGGGGTGCTGAAAAACTGTTTTTT,CASSLSRAGGAEKLFF
-,-,TRBV7-2,TRBJ1-1,TGTGCCAGCAGCTTAAGTACAGCCGGGAGCACTGAAGCTTTCTTT,CASSLSTAGSTEAFF
-,-,TRBV25-1,TRBJ2-2,TGTGCCAGCAGTGATAAGGGCGCTAGCGATAACACCGGGGAGCTGTTTTTT,CASSDKGASDNTGELFF
-,TRBD1,TRBV5-4,TRBJ2-7,TGTGCCAGCAGCATCCCCAGGACAGGGGAAGTCCACGAGCAGTACTTC,CASSIPRTGEVHEQYF
once,-,TRBV29-1,TRBJ2-2,TGCAGCGTTGAAGGGCAGCTAGGCGGGGAGCTGTTTTTT,CSVEGQLGGELFF
-,TRBD1,TRBV27,TRBJ1-5,TGTGCCAGCAGTTTATCCTGGAGGGGGACAGGGAGTCAGCCCCAGCATTTT,CASSLSWRGTGSQPQHF
-,-,TRBV7-2,TRBJ1-1,TGTGCCAGCGGCAGGAACACTGAAGCTTTCTTT,CASGRNTEAFF
-,-,TRBV5-6,TRBJ1-4,TGTGCCAGCAGCTTGTTCGCCACAGGAGTTGCAACTAATGAAAAACTGTTTTTT,CASSLFATGVATNEKLFF
-,-,TRBV4-3,TRBJ2-5,TGCGCCAGCAGCCAAGACCGGGGGACCCAAGAGACCCAGTACTTC,CASSQDRGTQETQYF
-,-,TRBV14,TRBJ2-7,TGTGCCAGCAGCCAATCGGGTTACGAGCAGTACTTC,CASSQSGYEQYF
once,-,TRBV4-2,TRBJ2-7,TGTGCCAGCAGCCTGGGAGGACCTCCAGAGGAGCAGTACTTC,CASSLGGPPEEQYF
-,TRBD1,TRBV19,TRBJ1-1,TGTGCCAGTAGCCGTTCTAGGGACAGGCGGTTGTACACTGAAGCTTTCTTT,CASSRSRDRRLYTEAFF
-,TRBD1,TRBV6-5,TRBJ2-2,TGTGCCAGCACCGAGACAGGGACCGGGGAGCTGTTTTTT,CASTETGTGELFF
-,-,TRBV5-1,TRBJ2-3,TGCGCCAGCAGCCTGAGAGTAAGCACAGATACGCAGTATTTT,CASSLRVSTDTQYF
-,-,TRBV4-1,TRBJ1-4,TGCGCCAGCAGCCCAACCCCGGGACTAACTAATGAAAAACTGTTTTTT,CASSPTPGLTNEKLFF
-,TRBD2,TRBV30,TRBJ2-5,TGTGCCTGGGCACCCCGGGCGGGGGGGCCGCGGGAGACCCAGTACTTC,CAWAPRAGGPRETQYF
-,-,TRBV10-1,TRBJ1-6,TGCGCCAGCAGTGGCGGGGCGCAGAATTCACCCCTCCACTTT,CASSGGAQNSPLHF
once,TRBD1,TRBV25-1,TRBJ2-1,TGTGCCAGCAGTTTGGACAGGGGACGCTCCCATGAGCAGTTCTTC,CASSLDRGRSHEQFF
few,-,TRBV6-1,TRBJ1-5,TGTGCCAGCAGTGAAGTATGGGGCTTAGGCAATCAGCCCCAGCATTTT,CASSEVWGLGNQPQHF
-,-,TRBV19,TRBJ1-2,TGTGCCAGTAGTACATACAGGGCGGAGATTAACTATGGCTACACCTTC,CASSTYRAEINYGYTF
-,-,TRBV19,TRBJ1-2,TGTGCCAGTATTTCAGGGATTAACTATGGCTACACCTTC,CASISGINYGYTF
-,TRBD2,TRBV27,TRBJ2-5,TGTGCCAGCAGTCCCCTGGAAGCGGGGGGGGTGGAGACCCAGTACTTC,CASSPLEAGGVETQYF
few,-,TRBV7-8,TRBJ1-2,TGTGCCAGCAGCTTAGAAAGAGGGAACTATGGCTACACCTTC,CASSLERGNYGYTF
-,-,TRBV5-5,TRBJ1-1,TGTGCCAGCAGCTTAGGGGGGAACACTGAAGCTTTCTTT,CASSLGGNTEAFF
few,TRBD2,TRBV7-6,TRBJ2-7,TGTGCCAGCAGCTTAGGTCTTAGCGGGGGGACCTACGAGCAGTACTTC,CASSLGLSGGTYEQYF
-,-,TRBV10-3,TRBJ2-7,TGTGCCATCAGTGAGTCAGGGGGTCCCGACGAGCAGTACTTC,CAISESGGPDEQYF
-,-,TRBV5-8,TRBJ1-3,TGTGCCAGCAGCTTGGGACAGACGCCTGGAAACACCATATATTTT,CASSLGQTPGNTIYF
-,-,TRBV4-2,TRBJ2-3,TGTGCCAGCAGCCCCAAGATCACTAGTGCAGATACGCAGTATTTT,CASSPKITSADTQYF
-,TRBD1,TRBV24-1,TRBJ2-2,TGTGCCACCAGTGATCCACCGGGACAGGGGAACACCGGGGAGCTGTTTTTT,CATSDPPGQGNTGELFF
-,TRBD1,TRBV2,TRBJ2-7,TGTGCCAGCAGCGACCGGGACAGGAGCTCCTACGAGCAGTACTTC,CASSDRDRSSYEQYF
once,-,TRBV5-4,TRBJ2-5,TGTGCCAGCAGTCTGGAGGAGACCCAGTACTTC,CASSLEETQYF
once,TRBD2,TRBV7-9,TRBJ2-2,TGTGCCAGCACGGCGCGGGGGACGAACACCGGGGAGCTGTTTTTT,CASTARGTNTGELFF
-,TRBD1,TRBV19,TRBJ1-1,TGTGCCAGTTGGGGGTCAGGGGGGCACACTGAAGCTTTCTTT,CASWGSGGHTEAFF
-,TRBD1,TRBV5-4,TRBJ1-2,TGTGCCAGCAGCCTCGACTTTACAGGGGACTATGGCTACACCTTC,CASSLDFTGDYGYTF
-,TRBD2,TRBV18,TRBJ2-3,TGTGCCAGCTCACCTGGAGCGGGGGGCATGGATACGCAGTATTTT,CASSPGAGGMDTQYF
-,-,TRBV18,TRBJ2-3,TGTGCCAGCTCACCACCGACGGGGGGCTCGGGAGATACGCAGTATTTT,CASSPPTGGSGDTQYF
-,-,TRBV7-3,TRBJ2-7,TGTGCCAGCAGCTCCTTCTACGAGCAGTACTTC,CASSSFYEQYF